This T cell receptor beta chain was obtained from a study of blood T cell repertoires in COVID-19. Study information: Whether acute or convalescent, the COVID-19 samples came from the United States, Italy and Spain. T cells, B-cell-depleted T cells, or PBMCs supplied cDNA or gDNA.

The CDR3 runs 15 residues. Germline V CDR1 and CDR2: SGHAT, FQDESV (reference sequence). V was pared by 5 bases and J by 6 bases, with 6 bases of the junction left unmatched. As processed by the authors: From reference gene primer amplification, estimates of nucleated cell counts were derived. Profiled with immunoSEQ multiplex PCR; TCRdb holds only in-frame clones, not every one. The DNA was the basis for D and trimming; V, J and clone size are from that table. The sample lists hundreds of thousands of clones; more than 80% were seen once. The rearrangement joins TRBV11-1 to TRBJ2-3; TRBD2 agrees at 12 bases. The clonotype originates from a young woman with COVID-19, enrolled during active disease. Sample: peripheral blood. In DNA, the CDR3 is TGTGCCAGCAGCGTGCGACTAGCGGGGGCGGATACGCAGTATTTT. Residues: CASSVRLAGADTQYF.